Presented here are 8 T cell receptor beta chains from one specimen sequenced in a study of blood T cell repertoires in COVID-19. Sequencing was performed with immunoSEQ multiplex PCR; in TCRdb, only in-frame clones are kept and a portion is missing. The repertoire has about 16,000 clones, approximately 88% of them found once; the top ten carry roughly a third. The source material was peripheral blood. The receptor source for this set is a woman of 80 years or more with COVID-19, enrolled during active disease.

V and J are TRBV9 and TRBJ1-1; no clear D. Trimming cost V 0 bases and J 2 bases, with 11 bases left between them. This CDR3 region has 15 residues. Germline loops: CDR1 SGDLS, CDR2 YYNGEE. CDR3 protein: CASSVGGGGNTEAFF. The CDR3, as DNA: TGTGCCAGCAGCGTAGGCGGTGGAGGAAACACTGAAGCTTTCTTT.

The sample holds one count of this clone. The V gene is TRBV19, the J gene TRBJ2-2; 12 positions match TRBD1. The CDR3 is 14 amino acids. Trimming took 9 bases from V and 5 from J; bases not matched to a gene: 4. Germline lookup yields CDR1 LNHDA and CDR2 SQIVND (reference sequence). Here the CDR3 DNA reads TGTGCCAGCCGGGACAGGGGGCAAACCGGGGAGCTGTTTTTT. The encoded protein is CASRDRGQTGELFF.

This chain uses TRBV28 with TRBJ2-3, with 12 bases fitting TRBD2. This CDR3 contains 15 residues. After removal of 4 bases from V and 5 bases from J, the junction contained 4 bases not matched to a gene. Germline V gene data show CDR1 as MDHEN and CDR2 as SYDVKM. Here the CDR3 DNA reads TGTGCCAGCAGTTCACTAGCGGGAGGCAAAGATACGCAGTATTTT. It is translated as CASSSLAGGKDTQYF.

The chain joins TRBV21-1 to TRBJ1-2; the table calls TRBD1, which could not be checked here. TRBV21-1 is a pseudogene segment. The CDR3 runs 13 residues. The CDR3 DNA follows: TGTGCCAGCAGTAACAGGGTGGGCTATGGCTACACCTTC. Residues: CASSNRVGYGYTF.

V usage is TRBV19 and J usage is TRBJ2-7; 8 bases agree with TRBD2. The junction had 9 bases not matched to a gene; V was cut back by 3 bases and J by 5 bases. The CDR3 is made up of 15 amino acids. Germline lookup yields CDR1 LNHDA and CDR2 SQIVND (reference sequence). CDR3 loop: CASSIFSGSLDEQYF. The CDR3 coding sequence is TGTGCCAGTAGTATCTTCAGCGGGAGCCTCGACGAGCAGTACTTC.

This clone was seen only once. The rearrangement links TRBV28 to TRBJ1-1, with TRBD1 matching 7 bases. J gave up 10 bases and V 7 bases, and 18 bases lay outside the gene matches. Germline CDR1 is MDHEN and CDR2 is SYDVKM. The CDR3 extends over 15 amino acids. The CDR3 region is CASTPPGTATGLAFF. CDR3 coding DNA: TGTGCCAGCACCCCCCCCGGGACAGCTACTGGTTTAGCTTTCTTT.

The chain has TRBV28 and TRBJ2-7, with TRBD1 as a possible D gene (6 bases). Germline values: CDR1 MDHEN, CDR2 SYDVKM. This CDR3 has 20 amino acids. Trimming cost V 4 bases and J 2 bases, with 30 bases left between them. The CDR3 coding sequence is TGTGCCAGCAGTTCCTGGAGGTGGTTACAGGGAAAGGTTTTGACCTACGAGCAGTACTTC. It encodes CASSSWRWLQGKVLTYEQYF.

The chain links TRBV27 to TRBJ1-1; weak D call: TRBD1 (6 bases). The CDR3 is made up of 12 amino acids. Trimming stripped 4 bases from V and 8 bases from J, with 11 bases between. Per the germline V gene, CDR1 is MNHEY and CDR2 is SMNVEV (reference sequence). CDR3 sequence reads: CASSSLRGEAFF. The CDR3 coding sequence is TGTGCCAGCAGTTCCCTTAGGGGGGAAGCTTTCTTT.